This TCR beta chain was captured by sequencing in a study of cytomegalovirus exposure and HLA in healthy donors. In the study overall: It was reported in a later analysis that the 120 or so validation repertoires used the same platform as the 666 first-cohort repertoires. Study results and caveats: Some TCR beta chains (164 of them) were listed as cytomegalovirus-associated. It was found in a later analysis that first-cohort TCR clusters tended to co-occur in the 120 validation repertoires.

Trimming cost V 0 bases and J 6 bases; bases outside gene matches: 6. CDR3 length: 14 residues. Germline lookup yields CDR1 GTSNPN and CDR2 SVGIG (reference sequence). On this clone: Its specificity is not known.

Profiling relied on immunoSEQ multiplex PCR, and the TCRdb table lists in-frame clones only, not all of them. The sample has about 250,000 clones, roughly 87% seen once; the top ten hold 12%. The gene calls are TRBV30 and TRBJ2-3; 7 nucleotides align to TRBD2. Material: PBMCs. The clonotype originates from a man between 18 and 29 years old in good health and CMV-seropositive. CDR3 coding DNA: TGTGCCTGGAGTGTAGGGACTACCGCCGATACGCAGTATTTT. Its protein product is CAWSVGTTADTQYF.